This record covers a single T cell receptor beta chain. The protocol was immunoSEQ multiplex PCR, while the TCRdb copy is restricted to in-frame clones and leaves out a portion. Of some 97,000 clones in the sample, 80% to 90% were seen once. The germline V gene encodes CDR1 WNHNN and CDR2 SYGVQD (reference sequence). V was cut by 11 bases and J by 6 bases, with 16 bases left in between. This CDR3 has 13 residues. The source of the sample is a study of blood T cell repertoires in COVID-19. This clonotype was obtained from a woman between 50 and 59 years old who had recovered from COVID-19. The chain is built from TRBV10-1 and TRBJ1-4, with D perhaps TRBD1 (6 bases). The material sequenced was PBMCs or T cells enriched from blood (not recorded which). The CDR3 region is CAGLQGKDEKLFF. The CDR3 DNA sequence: TGCGCCGGCTTACAGGGTAAGGATGAAAAACTGTTTTTT.